This T cell receptor (beta chain) was retrieved from a study of T cells in Graves' hyperthyroidism and ophthalmopathy. Study-level background: Upon initial diagnosis and before any treatment, peripheral blood was collected. Study findings and constraints: Most thyroid-expanded clonotypes above 0.001 were also found in blood.

RNA transcripts provided the source from which TCR beta CDR3 regions were amplified. First-round RT-PCR of the TCR CDR3 relied on the HTBI primer set. A single record per CDR3 protein comes from TCRdb applying MiXCR to the multiplex PCR reads. The data show around 200,000 distinct CDR3 sequences, around 19% seen once. Each diagnosis drew on symptoms, thyroxine, TRAb, thyroid ultrasound and orbital computed tomography findings. Fresh peripheral blood, approximately 10 ml, was the source of the PBMCs. This clonotype was recorded only once. The antigen is undetermined. Trimming left V 7 bases short and J 7 bases short, with 11 bases between. The germline CDR1 and CDR2 sequences are LNHDA and SQIVND (reference sequence). The CDR3 contains 12 residues.

The clonotype originates from a middle-aged man with Graves' hyperthyroidism. Material: blood. The V call is TRBV19, the J call TRBJ1-5; D is unresolved. CDR3 residues: CASIWGHQPQHF. Written as DNA, the CDR3 is TGTGCCAGTATATGGGGTCACCAGCCCCAGCATTTT. Looking up the rest from reference TRBV19 and TRBJ1-5 gives the full variable domain: DGGITQSPKYLFRKEGQNVTLSCEQNLNHDAMYWYRQDPGQGLRLIYYSQIVNDFQKGDIAEGYSVSREKKESFPLTVTSAQKNPTAFYLCASIWGHQPQHFGDGTRLSIL.